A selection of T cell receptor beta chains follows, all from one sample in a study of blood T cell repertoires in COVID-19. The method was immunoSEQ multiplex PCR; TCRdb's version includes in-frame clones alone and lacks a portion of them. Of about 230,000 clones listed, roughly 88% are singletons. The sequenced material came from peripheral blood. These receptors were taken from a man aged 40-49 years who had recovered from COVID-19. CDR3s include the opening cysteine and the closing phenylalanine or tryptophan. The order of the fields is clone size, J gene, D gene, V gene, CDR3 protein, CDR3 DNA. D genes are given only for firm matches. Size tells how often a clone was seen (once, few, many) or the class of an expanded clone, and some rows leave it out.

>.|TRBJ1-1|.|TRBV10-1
CASSLQGDSEAFF
TGCGCCAGCAGTCTACAGGGAGACTCTGAAGCTTTCTTT
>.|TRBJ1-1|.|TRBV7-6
CASSLAPPAGNLDTEAFF
TGTGCCAGCAGCTTAGCCCCCCCGGCAGGGAATCTAGACACTGAAGCTTTCTTT
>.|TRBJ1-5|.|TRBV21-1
CASSKVGTGGDRNQPQHF
TGTGCCAGCAGCAAAGTGGGTACAGGGGGAGATAGGAATCAGCCCCAGCATTTT
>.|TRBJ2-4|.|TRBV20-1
CSAVRQDIQYF
TGCAGTGCCGTTAGACAGGACATTCAGTACTTC
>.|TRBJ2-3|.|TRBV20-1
CSASGSNSGFTDTQYF
TGCAGTGCTAGTGGGAGTAATAGCGGTTTCACAGATACGCAGTATTTT
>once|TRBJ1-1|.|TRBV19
CASSKGREGMNTEAFF
TGTGCCAGTAGTAAAGGTCGGGAGGGGATGAACACTGAAGCTTTCTTT
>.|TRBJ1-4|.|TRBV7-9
CASSRVPGMGEKLFF
TGTGCCAGCAGCCGCGTACCGGGGATGGGAGAAAAACTGTTTTTT
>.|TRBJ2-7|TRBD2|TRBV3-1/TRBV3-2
CASRAGGGGEQYF
TGTGCCAGCAGAGCGGGAGGGGGTGGCGAGCAGTACTTC
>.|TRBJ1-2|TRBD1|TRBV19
CATSGGVYGYTF
TGTGCCACCTCAGGGGGCGTCTATGGCTACACCTTC
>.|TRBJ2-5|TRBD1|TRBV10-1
CAIKVILGQKETQYF
TGCGCCATCAAAGTTATCTTGGGACAGAAAGAGACCCAGTACTTC
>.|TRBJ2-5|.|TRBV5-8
CASSLAGTPGETQYF
TGTGCCAGCAGCTTGGCCGGGACACCGGGGGAGACCCAGTACTTC
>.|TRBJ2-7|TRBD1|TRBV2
CASSRDRGPALQDFEQYF
TGTGCCAGCAGTCGGGACAGGGGACCAGCGTTACAGGATTTCGAGCAGTACTTC
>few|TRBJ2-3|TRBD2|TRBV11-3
CASSSGTSGELTDTQYF
TGTGCCAGCAGCTCAGGGACTAGCGGGGAGCTCACAGATACGCAGTATTTT
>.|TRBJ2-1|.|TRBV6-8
CASSYLWTTCNEQFF
TGTGCCAGCAGTTACTTATGGACTACCTGCAATGAGCAGTTCTTC
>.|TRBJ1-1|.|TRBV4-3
CASSQDLQQNTEAFF
TGCGCCAGCAGCCAAGATTTACAGCAGAACACTGAAGCTTTCTTT
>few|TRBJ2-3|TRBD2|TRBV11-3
CASSWGLAGGSDTQYF
TGTGCCAGCAGCTGGGGACTAGCGGGGGGTTCAGATACGCAGTATTTT
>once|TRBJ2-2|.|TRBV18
CASSPQLYTGELFF
TGTGCCAGCTCACCACAGCTGTACACCGGGGAGCTGTTTTTT
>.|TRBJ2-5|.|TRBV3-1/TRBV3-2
CASSLRGRETQYF
TGTGCCAGCAGCCTAAGGGGCAGGGAGACCCAGTACTTC
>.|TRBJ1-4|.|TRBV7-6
CASSPEWGNRGGEKLFF
TGTGCCAGCAGCCCAGAGTGGGGAAACCGCGGGGGTGAAAAACTGTTTTTT
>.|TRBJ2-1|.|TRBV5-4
CASREGTAGDEQFF
TGTGCCAGCAGGGAGGGGACAGCCGGGGATGAGCAGTTCTTC
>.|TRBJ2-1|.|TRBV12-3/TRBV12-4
CASSSRLKQFF
TGTGCCAGCAGTTCCCGACTGAAGCAGTTCTTC
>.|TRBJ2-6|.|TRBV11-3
CASSPREGGTGANVLTF
TGTGCCAGCAGCCCCCGAGAGGGAGGCACTGGGGCCAACGTCCTGACTTTC
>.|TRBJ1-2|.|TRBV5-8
CASSLEGGVSYGYTF
TGTGCCAGCAGCTTGGAAGGCGGCGTGAGCTATGGCTACACCTTC
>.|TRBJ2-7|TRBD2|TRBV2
CASGGGITYEQYF
TGTGCCAGCGGCGGGGGTATAACCTACGAGCAGTACTTC
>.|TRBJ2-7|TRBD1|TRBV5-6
CASSLGTGGWWEQYF
TGTGCCAGCAGCCTAGGGACAGGGGGGTGGTGGGAGCAGTACTTC
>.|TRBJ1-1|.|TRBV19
CASSISGVGPLNTEAFF
TGTGCCAGTAGTATTTCAGGGGTTGGCCCCTTGAACACTGAAGCTTTCTTT
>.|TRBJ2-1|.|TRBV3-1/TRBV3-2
CASTRGNEQFF
TGTGCCAGCACTCGGGGGAATGAGCAGTTCTTC
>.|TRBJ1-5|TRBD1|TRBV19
CASSTGTGGRQPQHF
TGTGCCAGTAGTACCGGGACAGGGGGCAGACAGCCCCAGCATTTT
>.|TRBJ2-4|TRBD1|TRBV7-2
CASSAPGQGNIQYF
TGTGCCAGCAGCGCGCCGGGACAGGGGAACATTCAGTACTTC
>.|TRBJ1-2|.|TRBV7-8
CASSLSQTRLRGYGYTF
TGTGCCAGCAGCTTAAGCCAGACCCGGTTAAGAGGCTATGGCTACACCTTC
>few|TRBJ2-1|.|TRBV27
CASSPSIGGLAYEQFF
TGTGCCAGCAGTCCCTCTATAGGGGGTTTAGCTTATGAGCAGTTCTTC
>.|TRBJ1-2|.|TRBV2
CASSEGVRNYGYTF
TGTGCCAGCAGTGAAGGAGTCAGGAACTATGGCTACACCTTC
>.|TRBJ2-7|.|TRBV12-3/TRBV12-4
CASSLRQGGEQYF
TGTGCCAGCAGTTTAAGGCAGGGGGGCGAGCAGTACTTC
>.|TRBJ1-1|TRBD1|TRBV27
CASSLAGTGGEGAFF
TGTGCCAGCAGTCTCGCCGGGACAGGAGGGGAAGGGGCTTTCTTT
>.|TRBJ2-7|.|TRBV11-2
CASSPWAGAINYEQYF
TGTGCCAGCAGCCCATGGGCGGGGGCGATTAACTACGAGCAGTACTTC
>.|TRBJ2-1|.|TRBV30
CAWSVGGASEQFF
TGTGCCTGGAGTGTCGGCGGCGCAAGTGAGCAGTTCTTC
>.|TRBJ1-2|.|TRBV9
CASSVIQGYGYTF
TGTGCCAGCAGCGTTATTCAGGGTTATGGCTACACCTTC
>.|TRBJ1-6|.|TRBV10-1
CASSRGTGDSPLHF
TGCGCCAGCAGCCGAGGGACGGGAGATTCACCCCTCCACTTT
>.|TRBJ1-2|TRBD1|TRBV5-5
CASRGTGAGGYTF
TGTGCCAGCAGGGGGACAGGGGCTGGTGGCTACACCTTC
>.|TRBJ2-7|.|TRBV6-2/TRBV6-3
CASSYSPGSYEQYF
TGTGCCAGCAGTTACTCCCCGGGCTCCTACGAGCAGTACTTC
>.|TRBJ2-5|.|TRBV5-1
CASSLAGAETQYF
TGCGCCAGCAGCTTGGCGGGAGCTGAGACCCAGTACTTC
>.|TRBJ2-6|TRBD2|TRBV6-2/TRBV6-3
CASSGGGPGANVLTF
TGTGCCAGCAGCGGGGGGGGCCCTGGGGCCAACGTCCTGACTTTC
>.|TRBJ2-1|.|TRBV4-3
CASSQARGSSYNEQFF
TGCGCCAGCAGCCAAGCTCGGGGAAGCTCCTACAATGAGCAGTTCTTC
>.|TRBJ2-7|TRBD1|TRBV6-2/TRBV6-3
CASSYPRDRGYEQYF
TGTGCCAGCAGTTACCCTCGGGACAGGGGATACGAGCAGTACTTC
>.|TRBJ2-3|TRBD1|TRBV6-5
CASSPDRAGGDTQYF
TGTGCCAGCAGTCCCGACAGGGCGGGTGGAGATACGCAGTATTTT
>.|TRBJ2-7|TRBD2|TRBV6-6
CASSYSSGGGYEQYF
TGTGCCAGCAGTTACTCTAGCGGCGGGGGCTACGAGCAGTACTTC
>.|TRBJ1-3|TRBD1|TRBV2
CASSGQGAGNTIYF
TGTGCCAGCAGTGGACAGGGTGCTGGAAACACCATATATTTT
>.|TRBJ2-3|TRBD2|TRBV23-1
CASSQFLWVPGSRREAKYADTQYF
TGCGCCAGCAGTCAATTTCTCTGGGTCCCAGGGTCGCGGCGGGAGGCCAAGTACGCAGATACGCAGTATTTT